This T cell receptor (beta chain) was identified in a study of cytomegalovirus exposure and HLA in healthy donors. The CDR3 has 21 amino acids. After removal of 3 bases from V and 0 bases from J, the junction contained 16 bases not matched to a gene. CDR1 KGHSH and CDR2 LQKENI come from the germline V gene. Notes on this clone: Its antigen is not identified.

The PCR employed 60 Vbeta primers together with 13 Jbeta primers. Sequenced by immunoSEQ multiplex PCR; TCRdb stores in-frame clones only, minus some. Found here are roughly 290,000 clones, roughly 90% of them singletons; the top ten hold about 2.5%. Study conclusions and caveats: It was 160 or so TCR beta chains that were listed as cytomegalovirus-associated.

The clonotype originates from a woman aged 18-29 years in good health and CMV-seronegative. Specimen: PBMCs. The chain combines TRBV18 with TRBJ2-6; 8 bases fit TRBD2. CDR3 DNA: TGTGCCAGCTCACCCTACTCCGGTGGTAGCGGGGCGCACTCTGGGGCCAACGTCCTGACTTTC. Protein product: CASSPYSGGSGAHSGANVLTF.